This T cell receptor (beta chain) was recovered during a study of CD8 T cells in Susac syndrome. Random hexamers served to reverse transcribe about 0.45 to 1 ug RNA. Using its own MiXCR run on the immunoSEQ multiplex PCR reads, TCRdb lists one record per CDR3 protein. The sample includes around 170,000 distinct CDR3 sequences, around 95% of them seen just once. Study observations and caveats: None of the CD4+ T cell repertoires in Susac syndrome showed clonal expansion.

TCR beta was sequenced from blood CD8+ and CD4+ T cells. The diagnostic criteria were recently defined, and patients with Susac syndrome met them for definite or probable disease. V lost 5 bases, J lost 14 bases, and 16 bases lay in between. Germline V lookup: CDR1 LGHDT, CDR2 YNNKEL (reference sequence). The CDR3 length is 13 residues. About this clonotype: Its antigen is not identified.

Sequenced: CD4+ T cells from PBMCs. This TCR was sampled from a human donor with Susac syndrome. The chain links TRBV3-1 to TRBJ1-6; D is perhaps TRBD1 (5 bases). The CDR3 bases are TGTGCCAGCAGCGAACAATTGCGGGGCTCCCTCCACTTT. It specifies CASSEQLRGSLHF.